Following are 5 T cell receptor beta chains from one sample sequenced in a study of T cells in Graves' hyperthyroidism and ophthalmopathy. Amplified regions were TCR beta CDR3 sequences from RNA transcripts. The HTBI primer set drove a first-round RT-PCR of the TCR CDR3. One entry per CDR3 protein, called by TCRdb with MiXCR from the multiplex PCR reads. The data hold roughly 400,000 distinct CDR3 sequences, with about 15% observed a single time. Sequences were obtained from blood. Every receptor here comes from a young woman with Graves' hyperthyroidism that later progressed to Graves' ophthalmopathy.

This clonotype turned up a few times. CDR3 amino acids: CASSFEGPGSYNEQFF. CDR3 coding DNA: TGTGCCAGCAGTTTTGAGGGGCCTGGCTCCTACAATGAGCAGTTCTTC. The V call is TRBV27, the J call TRBJ2-1; D might be TRBD1 or TRBD2, each matching 5 bases. CDR1 is MNHEY and CDR2 is SMNVEV in the germline V gene (reference sequence). This CDR3 has 16 amino acids. V was trimmed by 3 bases and J by 0 bases, leaving 12 bases between them.

In this sample, this clonotype turned up many times. The chain recombines TRBV6-2 or TRBV6-3 with TRBJ1-1; D is unresolved. V was shortened by 0 bases and J by 1 base, with 6 bases between the two germline ends. This CDR3 spans 14 amino acids. CDR1 is MNHEY and CDR2 is SVGEGT in the germline V gene. The CDR3 here is CASSYSEGNTEAFF. The CDR3 coding sequence is TGTGCCAGCAGTTACTCCGAAGGGAACACTGAAGCTTTCTTT.

The rearrangement joins TRBV14 to TRBJ2-2, with D possibly matching TRBD2 (7 bases). Germline V lookup: CDR1 SGHDN, CDR2 FVKESK. The CDR3 sequence is 18 residues long. Trimming shortened V by 4 bases and J by 2 bases, and 20 bases separated the two germline ends. CDR3 residues: CASSPRGRGSFNTGELFF. The CDR3 DNA reads as TGTGCCAGCAGCCCGAGGGGGAGGGGCTCTTTCAACACCGGGGAGCTGTTTTTT.

CDR3 in DNA: TGTGCCAGTAGGGAATCCGGGGGGGTCATTGGGACTGAAGCTTTCTTT. Its protein is CASRESGGVIGTEAFF. The rearrangement uses TRBV19 and TRBJ1-1; weak D call: TRBD1 (5 bases). This CDR3 has 16 residues. V was shortened by 6 bases and J by 5 bases, with 22 bases between the two germline ends. Germline values: CDR1 LNHDA, CDR2 SQIVND (reference sequence).

In this sample, this clonotype turned up many times. This rearrangement joins TRBV7-9 to TRBJ2-1, with a possible D match to TRBD1 (5 bases). V lost 1 base and J 6 bases, leaving 13 bases between the germline ends. The germline V gene has CDR1 SEHNR and CDR2 FQNEAQ (reference sequence). This CDR3 is 15 amino acids long. The CDR3 loop is CASSLGFGHPNEQFF. The CDR3 DNA reads TGTGCCAGCAGCTTAGGGTTTGGACACCCCAATGAGCAGTTCTTC.